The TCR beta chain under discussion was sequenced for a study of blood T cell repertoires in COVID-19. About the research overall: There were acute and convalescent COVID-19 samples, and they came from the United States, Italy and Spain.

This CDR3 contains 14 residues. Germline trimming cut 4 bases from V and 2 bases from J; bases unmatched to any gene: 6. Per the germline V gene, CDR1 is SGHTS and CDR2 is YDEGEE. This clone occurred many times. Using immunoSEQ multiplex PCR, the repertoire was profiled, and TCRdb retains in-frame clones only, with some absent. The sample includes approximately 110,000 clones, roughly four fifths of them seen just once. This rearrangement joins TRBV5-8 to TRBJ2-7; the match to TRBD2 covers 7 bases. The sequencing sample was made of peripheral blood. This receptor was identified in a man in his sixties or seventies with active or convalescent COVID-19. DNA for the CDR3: TGTGCCAGCAGCCGAGCGGGACTTACCTACGAGCAGTACTTC. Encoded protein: CASSRAGLTYEQYF. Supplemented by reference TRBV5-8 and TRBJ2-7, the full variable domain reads EAGVTQSPTHLIKTRGQQATLRCSPISGHTSVYWYQQALGLGLQFLLWYDEGEERNRGNFPPRFSGRQFPNYSSELNVNALELEDSALYLCASSRAGLTYEQYFGPGTRLTVT.